This is a list of T cell receptor beta chains from one sample in a study of T-cell memory formation after mild COVID-19. TCRdb independently ran MiXCR on the 5' RACE reads; one entry per CDR3 protein. The sample has approximately 490,000 distinct CDR3 sequences; roughly 20% are singletons. The sequenced sample was PBMCs or a T cell subset sorted from them (not recorded which). Receptors were obtained from an adult woman who had mild COVID-19 (a few samples of this study predate the infection). Cell type and time point are not known. CDR3s include the opening cysteine and the closing phenylalanine or tryptophan. The D gene is left open where the match is weak. The size of a clone is reported for some rows only, either as once, few or many, or as a class for expanded clones.

TRBJ2-7	.	TRBV10-3	.	13	TGTGCCATCAATTACGACAGCACCTACGAGCAGTACTTC	CAINYDSTYEQYF
TRBJ2-1	.	TRBV29-1	TRBD2	14	TGCAGCGTGGCGACTAGCGGGAGATCGGATGAGCAGTTCTTC	CSVATSGRSDEQFF
TRBJ2-7	few	TRBV12-3/TRBV12-4	TRBD1	14	TGTGCCAGCAGCGTGACAGGGTTTGGCAACGAGCAGTACTTC	CASSVTGFGNEQYF
TRBJ2-1	.	TRBV30	TRBD2	15	TGTGCCTGGAGTCTTCTAGCGGGAGCGGCCCGGGAGCAGTTCTTC	CAWSLLAGAAREQFF
TRBJ2-1	once	TRBV10-3	TRBD1	13	TGTGCCATCAGCCCGGGACAGGGAAATGAGCAGTTCTTC	CAISPGQGNEQFF
TRBJ1-1	.	TRBV3-1	TRBD1	16	TGTGCCAGCAGCGCCCGGATGACAGGGATGAACACTGAAGCTTTCTTT	CASSARMTGMNTEAFF
TRBJ1-2	few	TRBV7-9	.	14	TGTGCCAGCAGCTTGCCCTTGAAGAACTATGGCTACACCTTC	CASSLPLKNYGYTF
TRBJ1-5	.	TRBV6-6	.	13	TGTGCCAGCGGGAAAAATAGCAATCAGCCCCAGCATTTT	CASGKNSNQPQHF
TRBJ2-7	.	TRBV5-5	.	14	TGTGCCAGCAGCTTGGAAGGAAATAAGGACGAGCAGTACTTC	CASSLEGNKDEQYF
TRBJ2-7	.	TRBV7-3	TRBD1	15	TGTGCCAGCAGCACGCCGACAGGGGAGGCCTACGAGCAGTACTTC	CASSTPTGEAYEQYF
TRBJ2-7	.	TRBV20-1	TRBD1	16	TGCAGTGCTAGTCGAACCGGGACAGCAAGCTCCTACGAGCAGTACTTC	CSASRTGTASSYEQYF
TRBJ2-1	.	TRBV7-9	.	14	TGTGCCAGCAGCTGGAGGACGAACAACAATGAGCAGTTCTTC	CASSWRTNNNEQFF
TRBJ1-1	.	TRBV6-5	.	12	TGTGCCAGCAGCAGGCCGGAGGGTGAAGCTTTCTTT	CASSRPEGEAFF
TRBJ1-1	.	TRBV7-3	.	13	TGTGCCAGCAGCAACTCCAAGGGGGGGCGAGCTTTCTTT	CASSNSKGGRAFF
TRBJ2-7	.	TRBV13	.	14	TGTGCCAGCAGCTTACGGGGACTCACCTACGAGCAGTACTTC	CASSLRGLTYEQYF
TRBJ1-2	.	TRBV3-1	.	14	TGTGCCAGCAGCCGGGTTGCAGGGTCCTATGGCTACACCTTC	CASSRVAGSYGYTF
TRBJ2-2	few	TRBV5-1	TRBD2	15	TGCGCCAGCAGCACGGTCGGGAGGGACACCGGGGAGCTGTTTTTT	CASSTVGRDTGELFF
TRBJ2-1	.	TRBV29-1	.	14	TGCAGTGCCAGCCACTGGCAGGGAGACAATGAGCAGTTCTTC	CSASHWQGDNEQFF
TRBJ2-2	many	TRBV4-2	.	15	TGTGCCAGCAGCCAAGTAGACCGGGAGAGCGGGGAGCTGTTTTTT	CASSQVDRESGELFF
TRBJ2-5	.	TRBV5-6	.	14	TGTGCCAGCAGCTTGGACGGGGGCGCAGAGACCCAGTACTTC	CASSLDGGAETQYF
TRBJ1-5	.	TRBV7-2	.	14	TGTGCCAGCAGCTCCCACAGGGACGGGCAGCCCCAGCATTTT	CASSSHRDGQPQHF
TRBJ2-5	.	TRBV5-1	.	14	TGCGCCAGCAGCTTTTTCGGATTTCAAGAGACCCAGTACTTC	CASSFFGFQETQYF
TRBJ2-5	few	TRBV12-3/TRBV12-4	.	11	TGTGCCAGCAGTTGGAGAGAGACCCAGTACTTC	CASSWRETQYF
TRBJ2-3	few	TRBV28	.	17	TGTGCCAGCAGTTTAGGGGGGCTGGGCAGGGACAGAGATACGCAGTATTTT	CASSLGGLGRDRDTQYF
TRBJ2-5	.	TRBV7-9	.	12	TGTGCCAGCAGCTTAGAGGGCAGGTCCCAGTACTTC	CASSLEGRSQYF
TRBJ1-6	.	TRBV7-8	.	14	TGTGCCAGCAGCCTAATAGGCCAGAATTCACCCCTCCACTTT	CASSLIGQNSPLHF
TRBJ2-3	.	TRBV5-1	.	14	TGCGCCAGCGGAGGAGCTCGAACCACAGATACGCAGTATTTT	CASGGARTTDTQYF
TRBJ2-2	few	TRBV12-3/TRBV12-4	TRBD1	16	TGTGCCAGCAGTTCTCTGCAGGGGGCGAGGGCCGGGGAGCTGTTTTTT	CASSSLQGARAGELFF
TRBJ2-1	few	TRBV7-6	TRBD2	12	TGTGCCAGCAGCTTCGCACTAGCGGAGCAGTTCTTC	CASSFALAEQFF
TRBJ2-3	.	TRBV13	TRBD1	16	TGTGCCAGCAGCCACATCGGGACAGGGTTTACAGATACGCAGTATTTT	CASSHIGTGFTDTQYF
TRBJ2-7	few	TRBV24-1	TRBD1	16	TGTGCCACGAGTGAGACCGGGACAGGCAGCTCCTACGAGCAGTACTTC	CATSETGTGSSYEQYF
TRBJ2-5	.	TRBV29-1	.	13	TGCAGCGTTGGGCAGGCAAACCAAGAGACCCAGTACTTC	CSVGQANQETQYF
TRBJ1-2	.	TRBV6-5	.	14	TGTGCCAGCAGACCCACTACAGGGTCGTGGGGCTACACCTTC	CASRPTTGSWGYTF
TRBJ2-7	few	TRBV29-1	.	16	TGCAGCGTTGAAAGAGGGGCGGCAGGGGAGCACTCCGAGCAGTACTTC	CSVERGAAGEHSEQYF
TRBJ1-2	.	TRBV10-3	.	10	TGTGCCATCACGGTGAGGATCTACACCTTC	CAITVRIYTF
TRBJ2-5	few	TRBV10-3	TRBD1	15	TGTGCCATCAGTGAGTCCCTGGACAGGGAGGAGACCCAGTACTTC	CAISESLDREETQYF
TRBJ2-1	.	TRBV2	.	13	TGTGCCAGCAGTGATAGGTCAGGGACTGAGCAGTTCTTC	CASSDRSGTEQFF
TRBJ2-1	few	TRBV24-1	TRBD1	13	TGTGCCACCAGGACCCGGACAGGTGGTGAGCAGTTCTTC	CATRTRTGGEQFF
TRBJ1-2	.	TRBV6-6	.	14	TGTGCCAGCAGCTCGGAAGGGATTGGGTATGGCTACACCTTC	CASSSEGIGYGYTF
TRBJ2-3	few	TRBV7-2	.	14	TGTGCCAGCAGCTTATCGCTCTTCACAGATACGCAGTATTTT	CASSLSLFTDTQYF
TRBJ2-1	.	TRBV20-1	.	19	TGCAGTGCCGGGGGGATATTTTCGTCCGGGACAGTAGAGTACAATGAGCAGTTCTTC	CSAGGIFSSGTVEYNEQFF
TRBJ1-4	few	TRBV10-3	TRBD1	14	TGTGCCATCAAAGGGGACAGGGGAGAGGAAAAACTGTTTTTT	CAIKGDRGEEKLFF
TRBJ2-2	.	TRBV5-1	TRBD1	14	TGCGCCAGTTTCCGGGACAGGGTCACCGGGGAGCTGTTTTTT	CASFRDRVTGELFF
TRBJ2-3	.	TRBV5-1	.	15	TGCGCCAGCAGCTTGGCCGTTCTGGGGGCAGATACGCAGTATTTT	CASSLAVLGADTQYF
TRBJ2-4	.	TRBV2	.	13	TGTGCCAGCAGTGCCGAGACCAGAAACATTCAGTACTTC	CASSAETRNIQYF
TRBJ1-1	.	TRBV20-1	.	15	TGCAGTGCTAGAGATGGCGAAGGGAGGACGACTGAAGCTTTCTTT	CSARDGEGRTTEAFF
TRBJ2-3	few	TRBV6-2/TRBV6-3	.	15	TGTGCCAGCAGTCCTTGGGGCGGGAGCACAGATACGCAGTATTTT	CASSPWGGSTDTQYF
TRBJ2-5	.	TRBV12-3/TRBV12-4	.	15	TGTGCCAGCAGTTTGGATCCCGGCCTCGGGGAGACCCAGTACTTC	CASSLDPGLGETQYF
TRBJ2-6	few	TRBV7-3	.	14	TGTGCCAGCAGTTTCAACTCTGGGGCCAACGTCCTGACTTTC	CASSFNSGANVLTF
TRBJ2-3	.	TRBV24-1	.	14	TGTGCCACCAGTGATCGGACAGTCACAGATACGCAGTATTTT	CATSDRTVTDTQYF
TRBJ2-1	.	TRBV9	.	15	TGTGCCAGCAGCCCCAGACAGGCCATCTACAATGAGCAGTTCTTC	CASSPRQAIYNEQFF
TRBJ1-1	.	TRBV5-3	.	14	TGTGCCAGAAGCTTAGGACGGATTAACACTGAAGCTTTCTTT	CARSLGRINTEAFF
TRBJ2-3	.	TRBV3-1	TRBD2	14	TGTGCCAGCAGCCAAGTTTCTAGCGGAGATACGCAGTATTTT	CASSQVSSGDTQYF
TRBJ2-3	.	TRBV10-3	TRBD2	17	TGTGCCATCAGTGAGTCCCAACGTAGCGGGAGGGAAGATACGCAGTATTTT	CAISESQRSGREDTQYF
TRBJ2-2	few	TRBV6-5	TRBD2	13	TGTGCCAGCAGTTGGGGGGGATCTAGGGAGCTGTTTTTT	CASSWGGSRELFF